These T cell receptor beta chains were read from a single sample in a study of PD-1 blockade in classical Hodgkin lymphoma. Sequencing was performed with immunoSEQ multiplex PCR; in TCRdb, only in-frame clones are kept and a portion is missing. The top ten hold about 0.31% of the sample, which has 32,000 or so clones, 80% to 95% seen once. Sequences were derived from CD4+ T cells from blood, sampled before the fourth cycle of nivolumab. These receptors came from a human donor with classical Hodgkin lymphoma. Both conserved end residues are part of each CDR3. A D gene is named only where the DNA matches it firmly. Expanded clones are given a class, and other clones once, few, many or no size at all.

size: few
D: NA
length: 19
J: TRBJ2-6
V: TRBV10-3
CDR3: CAIYDGIRGPPSGANVLTF
DNA: TGTGCCATCTACGACGGAATCCGTGGACCACCCTCTGGGGCCAACGTCCTGACTTTC

size: NA
D: NA
length: 14
J: TRBJ2-1
V: TRBV6-5
CDR3: CASSYVMTPTGQFF
DNA: TGTGCCAGCAGTTACGTAATGACGCCCACAGGCCAGTTCTTC

size: NA
D: NA
length: 11
J: TRBJ2-5
V: TRBV7-9
CDR3: CASSSGETQYF
DNA: TGTGCCAGCAGTTCGGGGGAGACCCAGTACTTC

size: NA
D: NA
length: 15
J: TRBJ1-2
V: TRBV9
CDR3: CASSPTGIANYGYTF
DNA: TGTGCCAGCAGCCCTACGGGAATAGCTAACTATGGCTACACCTTC

size: NA
D: TRBD2
length: 15
J: TRBJ2-7
V: TRBV11-2
CDR3: CASTVRPGLSYEQYF
DNA: TGTGCCAGCACCGTACGGCCGGGACTAAGCTACGAGCAGTACTTC

size: NA
D: TRBD2
length: 14
J: TRBJ2-7
V: TRBV11-2
CDR3: CASSLTSGSYEQYF
DNA: TGTGCCAGCAGCCTCACTAGCGGGAGTTACGAGCAGTACTTC

size: NA
D: NA
length: 13
J: TRBJ2-7
V: TRBV6-1
CDR3: CASSGSIGYEQYF
DNA: TGTGCCAGCAGTGGGTCCATAGGCTACGAGCAGTACTTC

size: NA
D: NA
length: 13
J: TRBJ2-2
V: TRBV5-6
CDR3: CASSSRGIGELFF
DNA: TGTGCCAGCAGCTCACGGGGCATCGGGGAGCTGTTTTTT

size: NA
D: NA
length: 15
J: TRBJ2-7
V: TRBV5-7
CDR3: CASSGGSSVTYEQYF
DNA: TGTGCCAGCAGCGGGGGTAGTAGCGTAACCTACGAGCAGTACTTC

size: NA
D: NA
length: 16
J: TRBJ2-7
V: TRBV30
CDR3: CAWSVKGGGASYEQYF
DNA: TGTGCCTGGAGTGTAAAGGGGGGGGGCGCAAGCTACGAGCAGTACTTC

size: few
D: NA
length: 15
J: TRBJ2-1
V: TRBV5-4
CDR3: CASSLGGGPRNEQFF
DNA: TGTGCCAGCAGCTTGGGGGGAGGCCCTAGGAATGAGCAGTTCTTC

size: NA
D: TRBD1
length: 15
J: TRBJ2-2
V: TRBV5-1
CDR3: CASSPVQGDTGELFF
DNA: TGCGCCAGCAGCCCGGTACAGGGGGATACCGGGGAGCTGTTTTTT

size: NA
D: TRBD2
length: 15
J: TRBJ2-7
V: TRBV6-6
CDR3: CASSTGLAYSYEQYF
DNA: TGTGCCAGCAGCACCGGACTAGCGTATTCCTACGAGCAGTACTTC

size: NA
D: TRBD2
length: 18
J: TRBJ2-1
V: TRBV5-4
CDR3: CASSLDRAGTRTNNEQFF
DNA: TGTGCCAGCAGCTTGGATAGGGCCGGGACTAGAACCAACAATGAGCAGTTCTTC

size: NA
D: NA
length: 15
J: TRBJ2-1
V: TRBV7-2
CDR3: CASRSDVGAYNEQFF
DNA: TGTGCCAGCAGATCCGACGTCGGCGCCTACAATGAGCAGTTCTTC

size: NA
D: TRBD2
length: 19
J: TRBJ2-7
V: TRBV11-1
CDR3: CASSLLGGMGRDGSYEQYF
DNA: TGTGCCAGCAGCTTATTGGGGGGGATGGGCCGAGACGGTTCCTACGAGCAGTACTTC

size: NA
D: NA
length: 14
J: TRBJ2-7
V: TRBV9
CDR3: CASSVGGRNYEQYF
DNA: TGTGCCAGCAGCGTAGGCGGAAGAAACTACGAGCAGTACTTC

size: NA
D: TRBD1
length: 16
J: TRBJ2-7
V: TRBV6-5
CDR3: CASSYSPGTGAVEQYF
DNA: TGTGCCAGCAGTTACTCCCCCGGGACAGGGGCCGTGGAGCAGTACTTC

size: once
D: TRBD1
length: 19
J: TRBJ1-3
V: TRBV28
CDR3: CASSPLGRGSFRSGNTIYF
DNA: TGTGCCAGCAGCCCCTTAGGCAGGGGGTCCTTCCGCTCTGGAAACACCATATATTTT

size: NA
D: NA
length: 16
J: TRBJ1-2
V: TRBV18
CDR3: CASSPRRDGSNYGYTF
DNA: TGTGCCAGCTCACCCCGCCGGGACGGTTCTAACTATGGCTACACCTTC

size: NA
D: NA
length: 13
J: TRBJ1-5
V: TRBV4-1
CDR3: CASSQDTGSPQHF
DNA: TGCGCCAGCAGCCAAGACACAGGCTCGCCCCAGCATTTT

size: NA
D: TRBD2
length: 14
J: TRBJ2-1
V: TRBV27
CDR3: CASSLLAGGRSWFF
DNA: TGTGCCAGCAGTTTACTAGCGGGAGGCCGCTCGTGGTTCTTC

size: NA
D: NA
length: 15
J: TRBJ2-6
V: TRBV6-5
CDR3: CASSYRGSGANVLTF
DNA: TGTGCCAGCAGTTACCGGGGGAGCGGGGCCAACGTCCTGACTTTC

size: NA
D: NA
length: 13
J: TRBJ2-1
V: TRBV6-1
CDR3: CASSRSWGDEQFF
DNA: TGTGCCAGCAGTCGATCTTGGGGGGATGAGCAGTTCTTC

size: NA
D: NA
length: 18
J: TRBJ2-2
V: TRBV7-6
CDR3: CASSLLGISQGVAGELFF
DNA: TGTGCCAGCAGCTTATTAGGGATTTCACAGGGTGTCGCCGGGGAGCTGTTTTTT

size: NA
D: NA
length: 14
J: TRBJ1-1
V: TRBV5-4
CDR3: CASSLGPANTEAFF
DNA: TGTGCCAGCAGCTTGGGGCCGGCGAACACTGAAGCTTTCTTT

size: once
D: NA
length: 13
J: TRBJ2-2
V: TRBV28
CDR3: CATYRGNTGELFF
DNA: TGTGCCACCTACAGAGGGAACACCGGGGAGCTGTTTTTT

size: NA
D: NA
length: 13
J: TRBJ2-3
V: TRBV19
CDR3: CASTHPVTDTQYF
DNA: TGTGCCAGTACCCATCCGGTCACAGATACGCAGTATTTT

size: NA
D: NA
length: 12
J: TRBJ1-2
V: TRBV6-1
CDR3: CASSPGAYGYTF
DNA: TGTGCGAGCAGCCCAGGGGCCTATGGCTACACCTTC

size: NA
D: TRBD2
length: 14
J: TRBJ2-7
V: TRBV19
CDR3: CASSMGTRAYEQYF
DNA: TGTGCCAGTAGTATGGGGACTAGAGCTTACGAGCAGTACTTC

size: NA
D: TRBD1
length: 15
J: TRBJ1-3
V: TRBV9
CDR3: CASSVDRGTGNTIYF
DNA: TGTGCCAGCAGCGTAGACAGGGGGACTGGAAACACCATATATTTT

size: NA
D: NA
length: 15
J: TRBJ2-3
V: TRBV7-9
CDR3: CASSLVAIRTDTQYF
DNA: TGTGCCAGCAGCTTAGTAGCGATCCGCACAGATACGCAGTATTTT

size: once
D: TRBD2
length: 15
J: TRBJ2-1
V: TRBV7-9
CDR3: CASSSGTSGRNEQFF
DNA: TGTGCCAGCAGCTCCGGGACTAGCGGGAGAAATGAGCAGTTCTTC

size: NA
D: NA
length: 14
J: TRBJ1-5
V: TRBV28
CDR3: CASSFRGGNQPQHF
DNA: TGTGCCAGCAGTTTTCGGGGTGGCAATCAGCCCCAGCATTTT

size: NA
D: NA
length: 13
J: TRBJ1-1
V: TRBV5-6
CDR3: CASSLPGDTEAFF
DNA: TGTGCCAGCAGCTTGCCAGGGGACACTGAAGCTTTCTTT

size: NA
D: NA
length: 15
J: TRBJ2-7
V: TRBV18
CDR3: CASSPPVNSGREQYF
DNA: TGTGCCAGCTCACCACCAGTTAATTCGGGCCGCGAGCAGTACTTC

size: few
D: TRBD1
length: 15
J: TRBJ1-2
V: TRBV4-2
CDR3: CASSPKGQGAKGYTF
DNA: TGTGCCAGCAGCCCTAAAGGACAGGGGGCGAAAGGCTACACCTTC

size: NA
D: NA
length: 19
J: TRBJ2-7
V: TRBV7-2
CDR3: CASSFMYGGRVGISYEQYF
DNA: TGTGCCAGCAGCTTTATGTACGGAGGTAGGGTGGGGATCTCCTACGAGCAGTACTTC

size: NA
D: TRBD2
length: 19
J: TRBJ2-1
V: TRBV7-6
CDR3: CASSLQSPSTSGTYNEQFF
DNA: TGTGCCAGCAGCTTGCAAAGCCCCTCTACTAGCGGGACCTACAATGAGCAGTTCTTC

size: NA
D: NA
length: 13
J: TRBJ2-7
V: TRBV7-9
CDR3: CASSLTGPLEQYF
DNA: TGTGCCAGCAGCTTAACGGGACCGCTCGAGCAGTACTTC

size: NA
D: NA
length: 16
J: TRBJ2-7
V: TRBV7-2
CDR3: CASSGRWFGADYEQYF
DNA: TGTGCCAGCAGCGGACGGTGGTTTGGGGCAGACTACGAGCAGTACTTC

size: NA
D: NA
length: 16
J: TRBJ1-5
V: TRBV7-9
CDR3: CASSGGVQGSNQPQHF
DNA: TGTGCCAGCAGCGGAGGGGTTCAGGGCAGCAATCAGCCCCAGCATTTT

size: NA
D: NA
length: 15
J: TRBJ2-7
V: TRBV19
CDR3: CASSKEPGRNYEQYF
DNA: TGTGCCAGTAGTAAGGAACCGGGACGGAACTACGAGCAGTACTTC

size: NA
D: NA
length: 15
J: TRBJ2-3
V: TRBV5-6
CDR3: CASSRLGPSTDTQYF
DNA: TGTGCCAGCAGCAGACTGGGACCCAGCACAGATACGCAGTATTTT